One and the same sample provided the 25 T cell receptor beta chains below, sequenced in a study of blood T cell repertoires in COVID-19. Libraries were prepared by immunoSEQ multiplex PCR; TCRdb keeps only in-frame clonotypes and omits some of them. The table has about 270,000 clones, approximately 92% seen once. Sequenced sample: PBMCs or T cells enriched from blood (not recorded which). The origin of the receptors is a woman aged 18-30 years who had recovered from COVID-19.

The chain recombines TRBV9 with TRBJ1-2; 7 bases match TRBD1. Trimming removed 0 bases from V and 0 bases from J; junction bases left unmatched: 5. The CDR3 spans 16 residues. The germline CDR1 and CDR2 sequences are SGDLS and YYNGEE. CDR3 in amino acids: CASSVGRQGANYGYTF. DNA for the CDR3: TGTGCCAGCAGCGTAGGCCGACAGGGAGCTAACTATGGCTACACCTTC.

This sequence joins TRBV28 and TRBJ2-7; 10 bases are a match to TRBD1. CDR3 length equals 14 residues. After removal of 5 bases from V and 7 bases from J, the junction contained 8 bases not matched to a gene. The germline V gene encodes CDR1 MDHEN and CDR2 SYDVKM. The CDR3: CASSPVGQGPEQYF. CDR3 sequence (DNA): TGTGCCAGCAGTCCGGTGGGACAGGGGCCGGAGCAGTACTTC.

V is TRBV19 and J is TRBJ1-4; D remains unclear. Looked up from germline, CDR1 is LNHDA and CDR2 is SQIVND (reference sequence). The CDR3 contains 15 residues. The V gene lost 3 bases and the J gene lost 2 bases, with 10 bases spanning the gap. CDR3 nucleotide sequence: TGTGCCAGTAGTATTGCGGGGAGGACTAATGAAAAACTGTTTTTT. This codes for CASSIAGRTNEKLFF.

Comments on this clone: Additional DNA sequences in this sample encode the identical CDR3. The chain combines TRBV5-1 with TRBJ1-4, with D tentatively TRBD1 (6 bases). The V gene's germline CDR1 is SGHRS and CDR2 YFSETQ. Trimming removed 0 bases at V and 7 bases at J, with 10 bases between. The CDR3 runs to 14 residues. CDR3 in amino acids: CASSLGGRGEKLFF. The CDR3 nucleotides read TGCGCCAGCAGCTTGGGGGGGCGCGGTGAAAAACTGTTTTTT.

This clone has just one count. This chain connects TRBV6-5 to TRBJ2-6, with 7 bases identical to TRBD1. This CDR3 is 14 amino acids long. V gave up 11 bases and J gave up 4 bases; unmatched junction bases: 8. Germline V CDR1 and CDR2: MNHEY, SVGAGI. CDR3 bases: TGTGCCTCCCGACAGGGTGGAGGGGCCAACGTCCTGACTTTC. It is translated as CASRQGGGANVLTF.

The chain links TRBV7-9 to TRBJ1-2; 7 bases agree with TRBD1. CDR1 and CDR2 from the germline V gene are SEHNR and FQNEAQ (reference sequence). Trimming removed 2 bases from V and 5 bases from J; junction bases left unmatched: 5. CDR3 length equals 14 residues. The CDR3 loop reads CASSLQGEEYGYTF. CDR3 in DNA: TGTGCCAGCAGCTTACAGGGGGAAGAATATGGCTACACCTTC. Combining the CDR3 with reference TRBV7-9 and TRBJ1-2 gives the whole variable domain DTGVSQNPRHKITKRGQNVTFRCDPISEHNRLYWYRQTLGQGPEFLTYFQNEAQLEKSRLLSDRFSAERPKGSFSTLEIQRTEQGDSAMYLCASSLQGEEYGYTFGSGTRLTVV.

This clone showed up just once. This chain links TRBV6-5 with TRBJ1-2; TRBD1 matches at 7 bases. CDR1 is MNHEY and CDR2 is SVGAGI in the germline V gene. Losses at the gene ends were 9 bases for V and 7 bases for J; bases not matched to a gene: 11. The CDR3 runs 13 residues. As DNA, the CDR3 is TGTGCCAGGGGAGCGCTGAAGGGGGCTGGCTACACCTTC. It codes for CARGALKGAGYTF.

CDR3 amino acids: CASSLSGAKRGNEQFF. For the CDR3, the DNA is TGTGCCAGCAGTTTAAGTGGGGCCAAACGGGGGAATGAGCAGTTCTTC. This rearrangement joins TRBV6-2 or TRBV6-3 to TRBJ2-1, with TRBD2 as a possible D gene (6 bases). Deletions cut 4 bases from V and 7 bases from J, with 20 bases between. Germline V CDR1 and CDR2: MNHEY, SVGEGT. This CDR3 spans 16 amino acids.

The J gene is TRBJ2-5, the V gene TRBV3-1 (or the pseudogene TRBV3-2), with D possibly being TRBD2 (6 bases). The V end was cut by 4 bases, the J end by 5 bases, with 17 bases between. In germline, CDR1 is LGHDT, CDR2 YNNKEL (reference sequence). The CDR3 spans 15 residues. The DNA of the CDR3 is TGTGCCAGCAGCCGATTCGGGCCGGCGGGGGAGACCCAGTACTTC. Its protein is CASSRFGPAGETQYF.

The chain joins TRBV5-5 to TRBJ2-1; 10 bases are a match to TRBD1. V shed 3 bases, J shed 2 bases, and the junction held 5 bases outside the gene matches. Germline V CDR1 and CDR2: SGHKS, YYEKEE (reference sequence). The CDR3 is made up of 16 amino acids. CDR3 amino acids: CASSSTGQGTYNEQFF. The CDR3 bases are TGTGCCAGCAGCTCTACGGGACAGGGGACCTACAATGAGCAGTTCTTC.

This clone was observed a few times. The rearrangement links TRBV28 to TRBJ1-1; D perhaps matches TRBD1 (6 bases). CDR3 length: 14 residues. Looked up from germline, CDR1 is MDHEN and CDR2 is SYDVKM. The V and J ends lost 6 bases and 1 base respectively, with 12 bases between them. The CDR3 region is CASSLQGSNTEAFF. The CDR3 region has the DNA TGTGCCAGCAGCCTTCAGGGGTCGAACACTGAAGCTTTCTTT.

The V gene is TRBV5-4, the J gene TRBJ2-1; tentative D call: TRBD2 (5 bases). V was shortened by 2 bases and J by 10 bases, with 13 bases between the two germline ends. The germline V gene has CDR1 SGHNT and CDR2 YYREEE (reference sequence). This CDR3 is built from 13 residues. CDR3 in DNA: TGTGCCAGCAGCTTTTCTCGGCGGGTCGAGCAGTTCTTC. Amino acids: CASSFSRRVEQFF.

This clone was detected once. The chain uses TRBV6-5 and TRBJ1-2; D gene uncertain. The CDR3 spans 15 residues. Germline CDR1 and CDR2: MNHEY and SVGAGI. The V end was cut by 4 bases, the J end by 4 bases, with 16 bases between. In nucleotides, the CDR3 is TGTGCCAGCAGTTGGAGGCGAGGGCTGGGCTATGGCTACACCTTC. Its translation: CASSWRRGLGYGYTF.

The V call is TRBV4-1, the J call TRBJ2-2, with 10 nucleotides matching TRBD2. CDR1 is MGHRA and CDR2 is YSYEKL in the germline V gene. With 5 bases clipped from V and 4 bases from J, the junction kept 4 bases outside the gene matches. The CDR3 sequence is 15 residues long. The CDR3 sequence is CASSVAGGGTGELFF. In nucleotides, the CDR3 is TGCGCCAGCAGCGTAGCGGGGGGCGGCACCGGGGAGCTGTTTTTT.

A few counts support this clone. This chain uses TRBV6-6 with TRBJ1-4, with 8 bases identical to TRBD1. This CDR3 comprises 14 residues. Germline assignment: CDR1 MNHNY and CDR2 SVGAGI (reference sequence). The V segment lost 5 bases and the J segment 7 bases; nucleotides outside the gene matches: 6. CDR3 in amino acids: CASSRSRGLEKLFF. DNA for the CDR3: TGTGCCAGCAGTCGATCCAGGGGGCTTGAAAAACTGTTTTTT.

The chain links TRBV2 to TRBJ2-1; 9 nucleotides match TRBD2. Germline trimming cut 10 bases from V and 9 bases from J; bases unmatched to any gene: 16. Germline-derived CDR1 and CDR2 are SNHLY and FYNNEI. The CDR3 consists of 15 residues. This chain's CDR3 is CATYYGRGGGGEQFF. The DNA of the CDR3 is TGTGCCACCTACTATGGCCGCGGGGGGGGTGGTGAGCAGTTCTTC.

The rearrangement uses TRBV5-1 and TRBJ2-2; TRBD2 matches at 10 bases. CDR1 SGHRS and CDR2 YFSETQ come from the germline V gene. V was clipped by 4 bases and J by 7 bases; unmatched bases: 7. The CDR3 sequence is 15 residues long. CDR3 in DNA: TGCGCCAGCAGCCACGGACTAGCGGCTAGCGGGGAGCTGTTTTTT. Translating it yields CASSHGLAASGELFF. The full variable domain, completed using reference TRBV5-1 and TRBJ2-2, is KAGVTQTPRYLIKTRGQQVTLSCSPISGHRSVSWYQQTPGQGLQFLFEYFSETQRNKGNFPGRFSGRQFSNSRSEMNVSTLELGDSALYLCASSHGLAASGELFFGEGSRLTVL.

The chain carries TRBV6-5 and TRBJ2-5; 11 bases match TRBD2. The CDR3 has 15 amino acids. V lost 5 bases to trimming and J lost 1 base; unmatched junction nucleotides: 3. Germline values: CDR1 MNHEY, CDR2 SVGAGI. This CDR3 is CASSRGTSGQETQYF. The CDR3 DNA reads TGTGCCAGCAGTAGAGGGACTAGCGGCCAAGAGACCCAGTACTTC.

This chain uses TRBV5-1 with TRBJ1-1, with TRBD1 matching 11 bases. This CDR3 spans 15 amino acids. In germline, CDR1 is SGHRS, CDR2 YFSETQ. The V and J ends lost 4 bases and 5 bases, in that order; junction bases with no gene match: 7. The CDR3 protein is CASSASRDRGTEAFF. CDR3 in DNA: TGCGCCAGCAGCGCGTCCCGGGACAGGGGGACTGAAGCTTTCTTT.

Concerning this clone: At the DNA level, this CDR3 is encoded by other sequences in the same sample as well. The rearrangement joins TRBV20-1 to TRBJ1-1; D gene unclear. V lost 3 bases and J lost 1, with 9 bases in between. Germline CDR1 is DFQATT and CDR2 is SNEGSKA (reference sequence). The CDR3 length is 13 residues. The CDR3 sequence is CSASQTPNTEAFF. CDR3 in DNA: TGCAGTGCTAGTCAGACACCGAACACTGAAGCTTTCTTT.

DNA of the CDR3: TGTGCCAGCAGCGTTGCGGGATTTGTAGGTGGCTACACCTTC. Its translation: CASSVAGFVGGYTF. The chain employs TRBV9 and TRBJ1-2; no clear D gene. V was shortened by 2 bases and J by 7 bases, with 15 bases between the two germline ends. Per germline, CDR1 SGDLS and CDR2 YYNGEE. The CDR3 contains 14 residues.

The chain links TRBV5-1 to TRBJ1-2, with 8 positions matching TRBD1. The germline V gene has CDR1 SGHRS and CDR2 YFSETQ. The length of the CDR3 is 15 residues. After removal of 2 bases from V and 4 bases from J, the junction contained 7 bases not matched to a gene. The CDR3 DNA reads as TGCGCCAGCAGCTTAACAGGGGGATCCTCCTATGGCTACACCTTC. As protein: CASSLTGGSSYGYTF.

The gene calls are TRBV5-1 and TRBJ2-5; no reliable D call. Trimming took off 0 bases at V and 5 bases at J, with 17 bases between the two ends. The CDR3 sequence is 16 residues long. Per germline, CDR1 SGHRS and CDR2 YFSETQ. The CDR3 DNA reads TGCGCCAGCAGCTTGGGAGGAAACTTGGTGCTGGAGACCCAGTACTTC. It yields the protein CASSLGGNLVLETQYF.

The chain carries TRBV11-1 and TRBJ1-1; TRBD1 matches 7 bases. Looked up from germline, CDR1 is SGHAT and CDR2 is FQDESV (reference sequence). The CDR3 runs to 14 residues. J gave up 7 bases and V 1 base, and 6 bases lay outside the gene matches. CDR3 coding DNA: TGTGCCAGCAGCTTAGGTCGACAGGGAAGTGAAGCTTTCTTT. Translation: CASSLGRQGSEAFF. The entire variable domain, with the rest obtained from reference TRBV11-1 and TRBJ1-1, is as follows: EAEVAQSPRYKITEKSQAVAFWCDPISGHATLYWYRQILGQGPELLVQFQDESVVDDSQLPKDRFSAERLKGVDSTLKIQPAELGDSAMYLCASSLGRQGSEAFFGQGTRLTVV.

The CDR3 protein is CASSPLMNTEAFF. CDR3 DNA sequence: TGTGCCAGCAGCCCTCTAATGAACACTGAAGCTTTCTTT. The chain links TRBV28 to TRBJ1-1; no clear D gene. V was pared by 6 bases and J by 0 bases, with 8 bases between. CDR1 is MDHEN, CDR2 SYDVKM, per germline. This CDR3 spans 13 amino acids.